The clone carrying this T cell receptor (beta chain) was found once. Random hexamers were used to reverse transcribe an amount of roughly 0.5 to 1 ug RNA. Amplification of TCR beta CDR3 spanned 54 Vbeta and 13 Jbeta via immunoSEQ multiplex PCR. TCRdb re-called the immunoSEQ multiplex PCR reads through MiXCR, storing one row per CDR3 protein. The data show some 300,000 distinct CDR3 sequences, about 89% seen once. The data belong to a study of CD8 T cells in Susac syndrome. Germline V gives CDR1 SEHNR, CDR2 FQNEAQ (reference sequence). The length of the CDR3 is 16 residues. Trimming pared 5 bases from V and 3 bases from J, leaving 19 bases between. Negative isolation yielded CD4+ and CD8+ T cells, and FACS enriched TEMRA cells.

Sequencing used CD8+ T cells from PBMCs. This receptor was identified in a human donor with multiple sclerosis. The chain recombines TRBV7-9 with TRBJ1-1; no definite D call. For the CDR3, the DNA is TGTGCCAGCAGCCCGTACGAGGGTCCTCCGTACACTGAAGCTTTCTTT. This encodes CASSPYEGPPYTEAFF.